This T cell receptor beta chain derives from a study of cytomegalovirus exposure and HLA in healthy donors. Study background: The 120 validation repertoires were produced on the same platform as the roughly 690 repertoires of the first cohort. This was reported in a later analysis. Study-level points and caveats: The study designated 150 or so TCR beta chains cytomegalovirus-associated. Most observed TCR sequences were rare, whereas some public TCRs were detected in many donors.

With respect to this clone: Its cognate antigen is unknown.

The protocol was immunoSEQ multiplex PCR, while the TCRdb copy is restricted to in-frame clones and leaves out a portion. The repertoire holds under 150,000 clones, approximately 86% seen once, with approximately 10% in the top ten. The donors formed part of the roughly 110-subject validation cohort, distinct from the approximately 670-subject first cohort. The CDR3 contains 15 residues. The germline CDR1 and CDR2 sequences are MGHRA and YSYEKL. Trimming took off 0 bases at V and 2 bases at J, with 8 bases between the two ends. The TCR was taken from a man younger than 35 in good health and CMV-seropositive. This chain uses TRBV4-1 with TRBJ2-1; D unclear. Sequenced input: PBMCs. This CDR3 reads CASSQDRGAYNEQFF. CDR3 sequence (DNA): TGCGCCAGCAGCCAAGACCGCGGAGCCTACAATGAGCAGTTCTTC.